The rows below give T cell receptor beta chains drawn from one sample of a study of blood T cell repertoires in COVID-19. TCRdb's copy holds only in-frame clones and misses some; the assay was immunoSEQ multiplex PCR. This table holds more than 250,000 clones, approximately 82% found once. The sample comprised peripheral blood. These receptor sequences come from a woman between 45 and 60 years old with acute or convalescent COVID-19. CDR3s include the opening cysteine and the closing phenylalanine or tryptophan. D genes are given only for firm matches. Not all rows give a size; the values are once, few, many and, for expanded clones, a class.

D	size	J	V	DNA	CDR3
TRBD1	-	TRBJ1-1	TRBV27	TGTGCCAGCGCCAAGACAGGGGTGAACACTGAAGCTTTCTTT	CASAKTGVNTEAFF
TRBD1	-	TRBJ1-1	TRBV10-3	TGTGCCATCAGTGTTACGGGACAGGGGTTGAACACTGAAGCTTTCTTT	CAISVTGQGLNTEAFF
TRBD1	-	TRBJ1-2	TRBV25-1	TGTGCCAGCAGTGAAGGGACAGGGGGCTACTATGGCTACACCTTC	CASSEGTGGYYGYTF
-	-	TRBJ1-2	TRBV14	TGTGCCAGCAGCCAAGCTTTCGGTAACTATGGCTACACCTTC	CASSQAFGNYGYTF
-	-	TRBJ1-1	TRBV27	TGTGCCAGCAGTTTATCATTGGGCAGACCGAACACTGAAGCTTTCTTT	CASSLSLGRPNTEAFF
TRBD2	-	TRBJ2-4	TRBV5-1	TGCGCCAGCAGCCCCTCGGGGGGGACCAAAAACATTCAGTACTTC	CASSPSGGTKNIQYF
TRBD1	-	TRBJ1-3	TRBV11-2	TGTGCCAGCAGCTATGGGACAGGGTTTGGAAACACCATATATTTT	CASSYGTGFGNTIYF
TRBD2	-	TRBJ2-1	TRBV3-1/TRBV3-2	TGTGCCAGCAGCCAAGCCAGACTAGCGGGCTCTAGTGAGCAGTTCTTC	CASSQARLAGSSEQFF
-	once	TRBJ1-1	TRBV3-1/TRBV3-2	TGTGCCAGCAGCCCCAGGGAGAGGGGGGGAGGCACTGAAGCTTTCTTT	CASSPRERGGGTEAFF
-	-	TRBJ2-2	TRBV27	TGTGCCAGCAGCAACGGACAGACCACCGGGGAGCTGTTTTTT	CASSNGQTTGELFF
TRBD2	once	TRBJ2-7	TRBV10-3	TGTGCCATCCGCGGGGGAGGGAGAGTACCGGTCTCCTACGAGCAGTACTTC	CAIRGGGRVPVSYEQYF
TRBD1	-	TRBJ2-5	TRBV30	TGTGCCTGGGAAGGGACAGGGCCAGAGACCCAGTACTTC	CAWEGTGPETQYF
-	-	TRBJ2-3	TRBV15	TGTGCCACCACTAGACCTAGGGGTGTGAGCACAGATACGCAGTATTTT	CATTRPRGVSTDTQYF
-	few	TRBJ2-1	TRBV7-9	TGTGCCAGCAGCCCCGGGAGTAATGAGCAGTTCTTC	CASSPGSNEQFF
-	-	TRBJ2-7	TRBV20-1	TGCAGTGCTAGTGACAGCTACGAGCAGTACTTC	CSASDSYEQYF
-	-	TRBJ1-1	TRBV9	TGTGCCAGCAGCGAACACCAGAACACTGAAGCTTTCTTT	CASSEHQNTEAFF
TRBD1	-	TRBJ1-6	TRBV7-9	TGTGCCAGCAGCTTAGAATGGACAGGGTATAATTCACCCCTCCACTTT	CASSLEWTGYNSPLHF
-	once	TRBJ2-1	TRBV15	TGTGCCACCAGCAGAGATTTATCCGGGGGTTACAATGAGCAGTTCTTC	CATSRDLSGGYNEQFF
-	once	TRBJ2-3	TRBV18	TGTGCCAGCTCACCACAAAGAGCCACAGATACGCAGTATTTT	CASSPQRATDTQYF
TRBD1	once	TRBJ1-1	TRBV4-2	TGTGCCAGCAGCCCCGGACAGGGGGCGAGCACTGAAGCTTTCTTT	CASSPGQGASTEAFF
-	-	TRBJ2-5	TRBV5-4	TGTGCCAGCAGCTCCCCCAGTGACAGTGGACAAGAGACCCAGTACTTC	CASSSPSDSGQETQYF
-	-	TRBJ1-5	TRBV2	TGTGCCAGCACCCCGTCGGGAGGACGGGATCAGCCCCAGCATTTT	CASTPSGGRDQPQHF
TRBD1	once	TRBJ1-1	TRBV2	TGTGCCAGCAGTGAGACGTGGACAGGGAACACTGAAGCTTTCTTT	CASSETWTGNTEAFF
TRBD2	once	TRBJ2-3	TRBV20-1	TGCAGTGCTAGTTCGCTAGCGGGAGGGCCGGGGAGAGATACGCAGTATTTT	CSASSLAGGPGRDTQYF
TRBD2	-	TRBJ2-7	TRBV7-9	TGTGCCAGCAGCATGGGGGCCACTAGCGGACATTATGAGCAGTACTTC	CASSMGATSGHYEQYF
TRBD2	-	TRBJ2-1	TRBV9	TGTGCCAGCAGCCGTAGCGGGGGGCCCTACAATGAGCAGTTCTTC	CASSRSGGPYNEQFF
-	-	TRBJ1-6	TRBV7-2	TGTGCCAGCACCCTAGCGGGCCTGGATAATTCACCCCTCCACTTT	CASTLAGLDNSPLHF
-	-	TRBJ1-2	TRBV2	TGTGCCAGCGTACCGACAGAACTTAACTATGGCTACACCTTC	CASVPTELNYGYTF
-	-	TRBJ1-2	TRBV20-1	TGCAGTGCTAGTCAAGTAGGGCAGGGATGGGACTATGGCTACACCTTC	CSASQVGQGWDYGYTF
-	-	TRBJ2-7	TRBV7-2	TGTGCCAGCAGCTTAGAGGCAGGGGCCTACGAGCAGTACTTC	CASSLEAGAYEQYF
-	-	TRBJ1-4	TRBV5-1	TGCGCCAGCAGCCCCCCGGGACTTAATGAAAAACTGTTTTTT	CASSPPGLNEKLFF
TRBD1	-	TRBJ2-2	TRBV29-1	TGCAGCGTCCTCGACAGGGGGGGCACCGGGGAGCTGTTTTTT	CSVLDRGGTGELFF